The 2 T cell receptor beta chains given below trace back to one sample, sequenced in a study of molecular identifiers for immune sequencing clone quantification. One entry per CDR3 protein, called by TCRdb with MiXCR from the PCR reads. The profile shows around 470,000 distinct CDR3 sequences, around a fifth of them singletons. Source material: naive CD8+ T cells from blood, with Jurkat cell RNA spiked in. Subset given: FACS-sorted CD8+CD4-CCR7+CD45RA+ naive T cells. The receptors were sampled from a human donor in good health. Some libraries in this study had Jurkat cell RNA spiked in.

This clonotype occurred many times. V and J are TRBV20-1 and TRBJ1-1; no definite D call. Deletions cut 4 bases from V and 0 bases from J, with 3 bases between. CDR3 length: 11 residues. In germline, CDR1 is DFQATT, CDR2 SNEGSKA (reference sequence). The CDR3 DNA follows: TGCAGTGCTATCCTGAACACTGAAGCTTTCTTT. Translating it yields CSAILNTEAFF.

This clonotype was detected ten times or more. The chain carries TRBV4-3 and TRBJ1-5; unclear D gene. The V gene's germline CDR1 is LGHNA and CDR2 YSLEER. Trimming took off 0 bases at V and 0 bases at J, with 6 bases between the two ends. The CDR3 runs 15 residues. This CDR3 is CASSQDMYSNQPQHF. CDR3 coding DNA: TGCGCCAGCAGCCAAGACATGTATAGCAATCAGCCCCAGCATTTT.